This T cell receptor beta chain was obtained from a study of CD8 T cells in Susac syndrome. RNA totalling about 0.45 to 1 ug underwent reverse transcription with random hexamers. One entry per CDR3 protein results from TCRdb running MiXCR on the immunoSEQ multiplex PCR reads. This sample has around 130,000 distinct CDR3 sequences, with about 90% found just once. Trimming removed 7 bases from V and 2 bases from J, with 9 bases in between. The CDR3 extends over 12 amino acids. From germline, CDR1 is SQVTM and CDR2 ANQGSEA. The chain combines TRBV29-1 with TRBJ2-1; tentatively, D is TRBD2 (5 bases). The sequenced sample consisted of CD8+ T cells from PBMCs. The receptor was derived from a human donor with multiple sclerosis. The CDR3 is CSAPGTYNEQFF. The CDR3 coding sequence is TGCAGCGCTCCGGGAACCTACAATGAGCAGTTCTTC.